The T cell receptor (beta chain) described here comes from a study of OX40 agonist ivuxolimab in advanced cancers. General study results and limits: At 0.1 to 3.0 mg/kg and by week 6, clonal expansion occurred in CD4+ and CD8+ blood T cells.

Produced via immunoSEQ multiplex PCR; TCRdb's table is partial and in-frame only. The sample includes under 70,000 clones, roughly 84% of them seen just once. Concerning this clone: Its antigen is not known.

This sequence originates from an adult with an advanced solid tumor such as melanoma, head and neck, liver or kidney cancer. Here the sequenced sample was CD4+ or CD8+ T cells sorted from blood, taken in a trial of the OX40 agonist ivuxolimab.

The CDR3 loop reads CASSLDGNPTDTQYF. The CDR3 DNA follows: TGTGCCAGCAGCTTGGATGGGAACCCAACGGATACGCAGTATTTT. The rearrangement links TRBV5-4 to TRBJ2-3; D unclear. The V end was cut by 0 bases, the J end by 6 bases, with 14 bases between. This CDR3 is built from 15 residues. In germline, CDR1 is SGHNT, CDR2 YYREEE (reference sequence).